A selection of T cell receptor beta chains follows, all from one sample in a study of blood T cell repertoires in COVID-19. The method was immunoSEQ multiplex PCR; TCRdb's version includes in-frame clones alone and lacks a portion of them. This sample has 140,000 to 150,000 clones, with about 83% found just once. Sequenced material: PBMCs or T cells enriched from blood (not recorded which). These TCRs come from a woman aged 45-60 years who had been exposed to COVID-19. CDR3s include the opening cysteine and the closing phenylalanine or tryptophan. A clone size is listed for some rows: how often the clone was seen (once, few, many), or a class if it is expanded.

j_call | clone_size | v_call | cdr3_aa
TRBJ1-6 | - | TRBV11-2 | CASSTGQGYSPLHF
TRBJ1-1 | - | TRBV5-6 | CASSPNRKSAFF
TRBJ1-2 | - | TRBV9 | CASGGGGRHYGYTF
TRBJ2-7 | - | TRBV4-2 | CASSQAETGGYEQYF
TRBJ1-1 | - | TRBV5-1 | CASSLVGTGTEAFF
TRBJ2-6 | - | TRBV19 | CASSTTGGTGANVLTF
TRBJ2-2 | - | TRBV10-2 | CASRSGTVNTGELFF
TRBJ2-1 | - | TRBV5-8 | CASFPPHYNEQFF
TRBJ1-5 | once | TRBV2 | CASSLDSFNQPQHF
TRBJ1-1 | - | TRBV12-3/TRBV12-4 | CASSLSGSGEAFF
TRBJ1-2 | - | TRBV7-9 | CASSVHRGRDYGYTF
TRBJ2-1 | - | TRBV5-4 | CASGNGGSSYNEQFF
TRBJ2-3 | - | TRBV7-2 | CASSLGLAEHTQYF
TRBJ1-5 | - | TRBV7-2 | CASSPSPGQHQPQHF
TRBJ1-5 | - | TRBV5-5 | CASSLSGDSNQPQHF
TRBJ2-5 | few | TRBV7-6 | CASGRTGTQETQYF
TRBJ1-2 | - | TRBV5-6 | CASSLWGTDRGYGYTF
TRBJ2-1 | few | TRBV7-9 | CASSLAMTSSSNEQFF
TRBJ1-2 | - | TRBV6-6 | CASSYRTEHYGYTF
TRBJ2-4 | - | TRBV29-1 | CSVVGPLFGNIQYF
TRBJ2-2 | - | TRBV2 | CASSADRARTGELFF
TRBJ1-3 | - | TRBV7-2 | CASSLVSSGNTIYF
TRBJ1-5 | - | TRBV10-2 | CASSHGQGDQPQHF
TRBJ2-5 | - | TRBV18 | CASSPPSQGQETQYF
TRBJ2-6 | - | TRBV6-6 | CASSPRSLGLSSGANVLTF
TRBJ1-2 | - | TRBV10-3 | CAISDRQGIVANYGYTF
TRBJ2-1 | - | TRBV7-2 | CASSLRTSGGGYNEQFF
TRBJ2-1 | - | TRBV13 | CASSLGLFERFF
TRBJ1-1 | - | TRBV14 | CASSQEQGVTEAFF
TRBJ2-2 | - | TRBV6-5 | CASSYTGRSTGELFF
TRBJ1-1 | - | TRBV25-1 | CASSDRSWAGSEAFF
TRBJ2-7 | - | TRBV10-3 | CAIRATGTKTYEQYF